The clone carrying this T cell receptor (beta chain) occurred many times. Its antigen is still unknown. This sample was taken from a study of T cell repertoires in cytomegalovirus infection. Study context: CMV infection plus the matching HLA type was flagged by public TCR beta signatures.

Study-level results: HLA-C-restricted CMV clonotypes gave the most frequent clonotype in two of eight donors. Carriers of CMV plus the relevant HLA were identified by cumulative public TCR beta family frequency.

CDR1 and CDR2 from the germline V gene are SGHTA and FQGNSA. Deletions cut 2 bases from V and 3 bases from J, with 7 bases between. CDR3 length: 14 amino acids. TCRdb reprocessed the reads via MiXCR and lists one record per CDR3 protein. The sample has about 310,000 distinct CDR3 sequences, under 20% seen once. This clonotype was obtained from a human donor in good health (CMV status not recorded). Some clones in this sample may be carry-over from other donors' samples. Sequenced material: PBMCs. This chain links TRBV7-2 with TRBJ1-4, with D unclear. The CDR3 region has the DNA TGTGCCAGCAGCTTATTCGGAGCTAATGAAAAACTGTTTTTT. This translates into CASSLFGANEKLFF.